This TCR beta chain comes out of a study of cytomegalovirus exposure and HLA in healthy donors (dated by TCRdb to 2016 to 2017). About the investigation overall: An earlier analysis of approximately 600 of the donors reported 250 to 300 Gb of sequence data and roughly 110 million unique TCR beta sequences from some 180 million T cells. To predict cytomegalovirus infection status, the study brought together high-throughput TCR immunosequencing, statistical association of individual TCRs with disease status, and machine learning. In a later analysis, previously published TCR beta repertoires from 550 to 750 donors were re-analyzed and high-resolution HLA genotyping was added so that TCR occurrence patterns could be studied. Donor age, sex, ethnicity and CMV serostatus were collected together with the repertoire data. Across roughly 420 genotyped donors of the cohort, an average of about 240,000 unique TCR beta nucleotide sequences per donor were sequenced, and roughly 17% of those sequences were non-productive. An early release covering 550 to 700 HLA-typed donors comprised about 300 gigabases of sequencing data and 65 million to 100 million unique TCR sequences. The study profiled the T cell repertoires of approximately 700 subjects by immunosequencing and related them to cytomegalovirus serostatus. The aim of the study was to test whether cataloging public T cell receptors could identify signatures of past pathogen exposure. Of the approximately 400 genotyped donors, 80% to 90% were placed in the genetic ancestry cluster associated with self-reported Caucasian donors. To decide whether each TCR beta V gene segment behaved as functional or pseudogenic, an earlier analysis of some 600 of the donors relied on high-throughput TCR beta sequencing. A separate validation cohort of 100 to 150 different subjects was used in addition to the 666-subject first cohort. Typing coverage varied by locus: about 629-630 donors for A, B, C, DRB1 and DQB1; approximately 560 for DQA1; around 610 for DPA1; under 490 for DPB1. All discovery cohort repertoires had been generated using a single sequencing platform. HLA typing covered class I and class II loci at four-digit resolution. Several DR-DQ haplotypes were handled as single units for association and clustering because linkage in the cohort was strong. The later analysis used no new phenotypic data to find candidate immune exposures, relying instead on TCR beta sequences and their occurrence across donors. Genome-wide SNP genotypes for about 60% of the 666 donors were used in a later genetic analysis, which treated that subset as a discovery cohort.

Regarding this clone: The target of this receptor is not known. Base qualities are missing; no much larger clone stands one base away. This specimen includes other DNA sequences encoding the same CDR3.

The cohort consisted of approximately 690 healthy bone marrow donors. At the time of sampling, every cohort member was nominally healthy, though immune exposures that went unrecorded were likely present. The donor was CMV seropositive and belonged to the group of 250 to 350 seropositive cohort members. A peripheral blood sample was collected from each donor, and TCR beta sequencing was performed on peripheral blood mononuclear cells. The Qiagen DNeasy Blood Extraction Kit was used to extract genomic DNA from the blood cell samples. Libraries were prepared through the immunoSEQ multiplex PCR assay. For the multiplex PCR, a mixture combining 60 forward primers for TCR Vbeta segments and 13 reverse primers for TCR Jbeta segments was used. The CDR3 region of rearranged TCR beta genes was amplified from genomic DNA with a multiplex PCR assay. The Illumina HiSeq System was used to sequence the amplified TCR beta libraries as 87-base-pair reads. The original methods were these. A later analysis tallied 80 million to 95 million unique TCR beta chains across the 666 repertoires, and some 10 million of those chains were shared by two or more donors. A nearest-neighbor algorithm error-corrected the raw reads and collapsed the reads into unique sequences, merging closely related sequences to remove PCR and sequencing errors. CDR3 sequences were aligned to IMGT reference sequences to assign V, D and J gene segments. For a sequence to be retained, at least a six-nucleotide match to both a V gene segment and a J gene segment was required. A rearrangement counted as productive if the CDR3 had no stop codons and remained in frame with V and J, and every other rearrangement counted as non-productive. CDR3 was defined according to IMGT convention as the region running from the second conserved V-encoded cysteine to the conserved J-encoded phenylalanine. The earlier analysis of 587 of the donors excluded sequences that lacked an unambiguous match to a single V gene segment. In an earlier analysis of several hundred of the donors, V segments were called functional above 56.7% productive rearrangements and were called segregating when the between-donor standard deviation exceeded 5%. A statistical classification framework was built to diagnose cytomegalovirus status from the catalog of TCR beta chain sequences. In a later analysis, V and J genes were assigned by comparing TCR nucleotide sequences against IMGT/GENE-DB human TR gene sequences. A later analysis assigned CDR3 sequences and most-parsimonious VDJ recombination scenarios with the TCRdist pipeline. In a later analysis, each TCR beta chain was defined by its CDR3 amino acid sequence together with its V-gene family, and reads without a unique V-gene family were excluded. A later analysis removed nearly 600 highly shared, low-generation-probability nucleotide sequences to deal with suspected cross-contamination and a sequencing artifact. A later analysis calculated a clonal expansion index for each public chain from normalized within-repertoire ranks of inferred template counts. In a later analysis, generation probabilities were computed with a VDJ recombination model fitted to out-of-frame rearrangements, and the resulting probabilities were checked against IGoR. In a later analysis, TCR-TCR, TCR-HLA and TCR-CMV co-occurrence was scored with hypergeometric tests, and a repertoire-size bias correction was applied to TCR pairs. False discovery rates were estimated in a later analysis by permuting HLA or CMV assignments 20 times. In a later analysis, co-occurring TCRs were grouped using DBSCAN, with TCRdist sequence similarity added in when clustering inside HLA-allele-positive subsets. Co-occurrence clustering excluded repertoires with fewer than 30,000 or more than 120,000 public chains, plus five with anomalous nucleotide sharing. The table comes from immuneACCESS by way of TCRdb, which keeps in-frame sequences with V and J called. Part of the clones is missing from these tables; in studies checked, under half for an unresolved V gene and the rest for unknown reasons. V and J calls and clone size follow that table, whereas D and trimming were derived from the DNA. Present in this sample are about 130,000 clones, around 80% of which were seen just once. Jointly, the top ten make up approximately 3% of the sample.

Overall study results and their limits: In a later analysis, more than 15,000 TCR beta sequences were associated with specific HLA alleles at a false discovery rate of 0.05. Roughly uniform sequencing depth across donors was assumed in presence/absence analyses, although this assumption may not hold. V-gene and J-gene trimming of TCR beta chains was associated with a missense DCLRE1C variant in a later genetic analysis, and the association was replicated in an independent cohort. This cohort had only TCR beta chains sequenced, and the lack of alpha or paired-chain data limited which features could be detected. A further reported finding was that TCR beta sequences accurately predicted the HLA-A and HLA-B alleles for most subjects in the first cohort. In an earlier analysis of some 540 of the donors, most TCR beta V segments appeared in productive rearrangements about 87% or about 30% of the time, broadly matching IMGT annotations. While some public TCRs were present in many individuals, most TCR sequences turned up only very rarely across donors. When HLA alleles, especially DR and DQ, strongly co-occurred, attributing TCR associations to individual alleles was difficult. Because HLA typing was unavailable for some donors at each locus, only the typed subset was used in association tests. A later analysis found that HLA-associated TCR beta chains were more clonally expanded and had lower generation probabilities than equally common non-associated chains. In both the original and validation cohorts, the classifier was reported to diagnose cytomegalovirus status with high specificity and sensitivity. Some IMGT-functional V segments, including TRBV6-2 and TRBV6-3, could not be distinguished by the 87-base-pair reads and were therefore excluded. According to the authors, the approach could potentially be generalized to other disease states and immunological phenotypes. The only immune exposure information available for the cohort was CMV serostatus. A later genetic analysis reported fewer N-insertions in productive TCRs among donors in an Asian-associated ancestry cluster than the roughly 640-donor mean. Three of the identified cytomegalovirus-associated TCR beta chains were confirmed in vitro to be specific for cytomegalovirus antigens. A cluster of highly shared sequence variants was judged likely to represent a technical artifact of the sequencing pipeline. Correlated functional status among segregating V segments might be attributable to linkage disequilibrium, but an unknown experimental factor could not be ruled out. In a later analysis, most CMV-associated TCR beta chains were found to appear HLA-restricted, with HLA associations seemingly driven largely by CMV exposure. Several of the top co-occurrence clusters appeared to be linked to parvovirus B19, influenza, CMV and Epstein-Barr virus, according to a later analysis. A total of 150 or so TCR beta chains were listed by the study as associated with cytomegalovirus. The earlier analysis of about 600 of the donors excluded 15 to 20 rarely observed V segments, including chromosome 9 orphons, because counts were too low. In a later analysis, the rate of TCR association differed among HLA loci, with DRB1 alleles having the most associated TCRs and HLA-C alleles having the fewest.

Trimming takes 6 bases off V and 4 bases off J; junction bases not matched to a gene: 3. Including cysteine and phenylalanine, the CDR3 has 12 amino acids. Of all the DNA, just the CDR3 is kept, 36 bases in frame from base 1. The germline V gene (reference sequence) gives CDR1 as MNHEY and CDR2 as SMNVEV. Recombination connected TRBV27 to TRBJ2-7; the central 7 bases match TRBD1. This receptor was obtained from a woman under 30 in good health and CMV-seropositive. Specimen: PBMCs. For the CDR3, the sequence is CASSPTGYEQYF. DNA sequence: TGTGCCAGCAGCCCGACAGGGTACGAGCAGTACTTC.